This entry lists 32 T cell receptor beta chains sequenced from one sample in a study of cytomegalovirus exposure and HLA in healthy donors (dated by TCRdb to about 2017). The method was the immunoSEQ multiplex PCR assay. A mixture of 60 forward primers for TCR Vbeta segments and 13 reverse primers for TCR Jbeta segments was used in the multiplex PCR. TCRdb's version of the immuneACCESS table is confined to in-frame rearrangements and falls short of the full clone set. An unresolved V gene accounts for under half of the shortfall where checked; the remainder is of unknown origin. This sample comprises around 200,000 clones, about 80% of them detected only once. Clones ranked in the top ten supply 0.6% to 0.7% of the sample. The specimen was PBMCs. These receptors came from a boy aged 10-17 years in good health and CMV-seronegative.

In DNA, the CDR3 is TGTGCCAGTAGTAAAGAGGCTAGCGGGAGGGGGACCGGGGAGCTGTTTTTT. Translation gives CASSKEASGRGTGELFF. This chain links TRBV19 with TRBJ2-2; 12 nucleotides align to TRBD2. V lost 4 bases to trimming and J lost 5 bases; unmatched junction nucleotides: 8. This CDR3 spans 17 amino acids. Germline CDR1 LNHDA, CDR2 SQIVND (reference sequence). Drawing the rest from reference TRBV19 and TRBJ2-2, the complete variable domain is DGGITQSPKYLFRKEGQNVTLSCEQNLNHDAMYWYRQDPGQGLRLIYYSQIVNDFQKGDIAEGYSVSREKKESFPLTVTSAQKNPTAFYLCASSKEASGRGTGELFFGEGSRLTVL.

The chain carries TRBV7-8 and TRBJ1-1; D is uncertain. The CDR3 extends over 14 amino acids. With 1 base removed from V and 3 bases from J, the gap between germline ends came to 9 bases. Per germline, CDR1 SGHVS and CDR2 FQNEAQ. The CDR3 DNA sequence: TGTGCCAGCAGCTTAGTTTATTATGACACTGAAGCTTTCTTT. It translates to CASSLVYYDTEAFF.

This clone has more than one count but fewer than ten. This chain uses TRBV4-1 with TRBJ1-1; 8 bases agree with TRBD1. V trimming: 3 bases; J trimming: 4 bases; junction bases outside the gene matches: 10. The CDR3 covers 16 residues. CDR1 and CDR2 (germline): MGHRA, YSYEKL. CDR3 sequence: CASSHGRTGYGTEAFF. As DNA, the CDR3 is TGCGCCAGCAGCCATGGTCGGACAGGGTATGGCACTGAAGCTTTCTTT.

The J gene is TRBJ1-1, the V gene TRBV5-3; 8 bases agree with TRBD1. TRBV5-3 is an ORF, with its function uncertain. This CDR3 spans 15 amino acids. Trimming at V came to 0 bases and at J to 11 bases, leaving 12 bases not matched to a gene. CDR3 region: CARSLGGTGWLGAFF. In DNA form, the CDR3 reads TGTGCCAGAAGCTTGGGGGGGACAGGCTGGCTGGGGGCTTTCTTT.

This clone was recorded once. The CDR3 loop is CASSPFRGEMNTEAFF. The CDR3 DNA sequence: TGCGCCAGCAGCCCCTTCCGGGGGGAAATGAACACTGAAGCTTTCTTT. The chain carries TRBV5-1 and TRBJ1-1, with a tentative D call TRBD1 (5 bases). Deletions cut 4 bases from V and 0 bases from J, with 16 bases between. In germline, CDR1 is SGHRS, CDR2 YFSETQ. The CDR3 length is 16 residues.

This chain uses TRBV2 with TRBJ1-1; weak D call: TRBD1 (5 bases). CDR1 is SNHLY and CDR2 is FYNNEI in the germline V gene. The CDR3 covers 15 residues. V gave up 3 bases and J gave up 4 bases, with 15 bases separating them. The chain's CDR3 is CASSELTTVGTEAFF. The DNA for the CDR3 is TGTGCCAGCAGTGAGTTAACGACAGTGGGCACTGAAGCTTTCTTT.

V is TRBV29-1 and J is TRBJ2-3; 9 nucleotides line up with TRBD2. The CDR3 has 14 amino acids. V dropped 4 bases and J dropped 4; count of bases not matched to a gene: 6. Germline assignment: CDR1 SQVTM and CDR2 ANQGSEA. The CDR3 spells CSVAAREGPDTQYF. The CDR3 DNA sequence: TGCAGCGTTGCCGCGCGGGAGGGCCCAGATACGCAGTATTTT.

This clone was recorded a few times. Here the CDR3 DNA reads TGTGCCAGCAGCCTTCGACAGGGTAGTATACTGTTTTTT. Protein sequence: CASSLRQGSILFF. This rearrangement joins TRBV7-8 to TRBJ1-4; 7 nucleotides align to TRBD1. V gave up 5 bases and J gave up 13 bases; unmatched junction bases: 10. Germline V lookup: CDR1 SGHVS, CDR2 FQNEAQ. This CDR3 is 13 amino acids long.

This clone was counted between two and nine times. The rearrangement links TRBV30 to TRBJ1-1, with D hard to call. The CDR3 is 14 residues long. Per germline, CDR1 GTSNPN and CDR2 SVGIG (reference sequence). Trimming removed 4 bases from V and 3 bases from J, with 15 bases in between. CDR3 bases: TGTGCCTGGAACAAGAGGAAGGTCGACACTGAAGCTTTCTTT. Residues: CAWNKRKVDTEAFF.

This chain links TRBV4-1 with TRBJ2-3; 10 bases line up with TRBD2. In germline, CDR1 is MGHRA, CDR2 YSYEKL. CDR3 length equals 16 residues. Trimming removed 6 bases from V and 7 bases from J; junction bases left unmatched: 13. The CDR3 spells CASSQTRASGRHTQYF. CDR3 sequence (DNA): TGCGCCAGCAGTCAAACCCGGGCTAGCGGGAGACATACGCAGTATTTT.

This CDR3 reads CASSFNPGAEVVGYTF. Written as DNA, the CDR3 is TGTGCCAGCAGTTTTAACCCAGGGGCCGAAGTTGTTGGCTACACCTTC. The rearrangement uses TRBV27 and TRBJ1-2; D is possibly TRBD1 (6 bases). CDR1 MNHEY and CDR2 SMNVEV come from the germline V gene (reference sequence). The CDR3 has 16 amino acids. Trimming stripped 3 bases from V and 7 bases from J, with 21 bases between.

This clone was counted once. The genes are TRBV5-4 and TRBJ2-6; 9 bases are a match to TRBD2. V shed 0 bases, J shed 1 base, and the junction held 11 bases outside the gene matches. CDR1 is SGHNT, CDR2 YYREEE, per germline (reference sequence). The CDR3 runs 20 residues. CDR3 in amino acids: CASSLVILAGVYSGANVLTF. The CDR3 DNA follows: TGTGCCAGCAGCTTGGTAATATTAGCGGGGGTGTATTCTGGGGCCAACGTCCTGACTTTC.

V usage is TRBV19 and J usage is TRBJ1-3; D remains ambiguous. The ends were cut back, 1 base at V and 2 bases at J, with 9 bases in the middle. Germline assignment: CDR1 LNHDA and CDR2 SQIVND (reference sequence). The CDR3 sequence is 15 residues long. The CDR3 region is CASSIVGGPGNTIYF. The CDR3 nucleotides read TGTGCCAGTAGTATAGTCGGAGGACCTGGAAACACCATATATTTT.

The rearrangement links TRBV10-2 to TRBJ2-7; D is uncertain. From germline, CDR1 is WSHSY and CDR2 SAAADI. V was shortened by 7 bases and J by 3 bases, with 16 bases between the two germline ends. The CDR3 contains 14 residues. CDR3 DNA sequence: TGCGCCAGCATTGAAACACGAACGGGCTACGAGCAGTACTTC. Encoded protein: CASIETRTGYEQYF.

The chain couples TRBV7-2 to TRBJ2-5; 9 bases line up with TRBD2. Germline V CDR1 and CDR2: SGHTA, FQGNSA. The CDR3 runs 15 residues. The trim removed 5 bases at V and 2 bases at J, leaving 6 bases unmatched. The CDR3: CASSPKTSGQETQYF. The CDR3 coding sequence is TGTGCCAGCAGCCCGAAGACTAGCGGACAAGAGACCCAGTACTTC. The full variable domain, its missing parts supplied by reference TRBV7-2 and TRBJ2-5, is GAGVSQSPSNKVTEKGKDVELRCDPISGHTALYWYRQSLGQGLEFLIYFQGNSAPDKSGLPSDRFSAERTGGSVSTLTIQRTQQEDSAVYLCASSPKTSGQETQYFGPGTRLLVL.

As concerns this clone: The junction shows a germline mismatch at one end, possibly a read error. The chain couples TRBV7-9 to TRBJ1-5; 9 bases line up with TRBD1. The CDR3 is 17 residues long. Germline assignment: CDR1 SEHNR and CDR2 FQNEAQ (reference sequence). In DNA form, the CDR3 reads TGTTCCAGCAGCTTAGTACTGCCGGGACAGGGAGGAGAGCCCCAGCATTTT. This codes for CSSSLVLPGQGGEPQHF.

The genes are TRBV5-5 and TRBJ2-3; D may be TRBD1 (6 bases). Germline V gives CDR1 SGHKS, CDR2 YYEKEE (reference sequence). V was trimmed by 3 bases and J by 3 bases, leaving 11 bases between them. The CDR3 is made up of 14 amino acids. CDR3 protein: CASSSDRSTDTQYF. The CDR3 DNA follows: TGTGCCAGCAGCTCGGACAGATCGACAGATACGCAGTATTTT.

Remarks on this clone: An end of the junction differs from the germline gene, which may be a read error. The V gene is TRBV13, the J gene TRBJ2-5; 8 bases fit TRBD2. Germline V gene sequence: CDR1 PRHDT, CDR2 FYEKMQ (reference sequence). This CDR3 contains 15 residues. CDR3 sequence reads: CASSLGLARQETQYF. CDR3 bases: TGTGCCAGCAGCCTAGGACTAGCCCGACAAGAGACCCAGTACTTC.

This clone has more than one count but fewer than ten. This chain uses TRBV10-3 with TRBJ1-5; TRBD1 agrees at 8 bases. CDR3 size: 13 residues. J gave up 5 bases and V 11 bases, and 8 bases lay outside the gene matches. CDR1 ENHRY and CDR2 SYGVKD come from the germline V gene. CDR3: CAADGQGHQPQHF. CDR3 DNA sequence: TGTGCCGCCGATGGACAGGGCCATCAGCCCCAGCATTTT.

The V call is TRBV19, the J call TRBJ1-1; D remains unclear. With 6 bases removed from V and 3 bases from J, the gap between germline ends came to 11 bases. Germline lookup yields CDR1 LNHDA and CDR2 SQIVND (reference sequence). The CDR3 consists of 13 residues. CDR3 sequence: CASSLKVDTEAFF. CDR3 DNA: TGTGCCAGTAGCCTAAAAGTAGACACTGAAGCTTTCTTT.

The chain has TRBV15 and TRBJ1-1; D perhaps matches TRBD1 (5 bases). There are 11 residues in the CDR3. V was cut by 8 bases and J by 10 bases, with 14 bases left in between. The germline CDR1 and CDR2 sequences are LNHNV and YYDKDF (reference sequence). CDR3 protein: CATVFRGGAFF. In DNA, the CDR3 is TGTGCCACCGTCTTTAGGGGAGGAGCTTTCTTT.

The V call is TRBV5-8, the J call TRBJ2-3; no clear D gene. The CDR3 is made up of 14 amino acids. V was trimmed by 6 bases and J by 5 bases, leaving 16 bases between them. Germline V gene data show CDR1 as SGHTS and CDR2 as YDEGEE. This CDR3 is CASNSVLAVDTQYF. The CDR3 DNA is TGTGCCAGCAATTCGGTGTTGGCGGTAGATACGCAGTATTTT.

A remark on this clone: Relative to the germline gene, one junction end is altered; a read error may explain this. The chain recombines TRBV5-8 with TRBJ2-7, with D perhaps TRBD1 (6 bases). Germline CDR1 and CDR2: SGHTS and YDEGEE. This CDR3 is built from 14 residues. In DNA, the CDR3 is TGTGCCAGTAGCTTTAAGACAGGTCCCTACGAGCAGTACTTC. Encoded protein: CASSFKTGPYEQYF. The variable domain in full, completed from reference TRBV5-8 and TRBJ2-7, reads EAGVTQSPTHLIKTRGQQATLRCSPISGHTSVYWYQQALGLGLQFLLWYDEGEERNRGNFPPRFSGRQFPNYSSELNVNALELEDSALYLCASSFKTGPYEQYFGPGTRLTVT.

V usage is TRBV5-6 and J usage is TRBJ2-3, with 7 nucleotides matching TRBD2. In germline, CDR1 is SGHDT, CDR2 YYEEEE. V was clipped by 3 bases and J by 2 bases; unmatched bases: 6. CDR3 length: 15 amino acids. The CDR3 here is CASSWGGPHTDTQYF. As DNA, the CDR3 is TGTGCCAGCAGCTGGGGAGGGCCTCACACAGATACGCAGTATTTT.

The rearrangement joins TRBV11-3 to TRBJ2-3; D call uncertain. Germline CDR1 is SGHNT and CDR2 is YENEEA. V was pared by 3 bases and J by 0 bases, with 4 bases between. The CDR3 is made up of 13 amino acids. The CDR3 DNA reads as TGTGCCAGCAGCTTGGCTAGCACAGATACGCAGTATTTT. It specifies CASSLASTDTQYF. Filled out from reference TRBV11-3 and TRBJ2-3, the complete variable domain reads EAGVVQSPRYKIIEKKQPVAFWCNPISGHNTLYWYLQNLGQGPELLIRYENEEAVDDSQLPKDRFSAERLKGVDSTLKIQPAELGDSAVYLCASSLASTDTQYFGPGTRLTVL.

J is TRBJ2-2 and V is TRBV6-5; TRBD1 aligns across 7 bases. J gave up 7 bases and V 6 bases, and 5 bases lay outside the gene matches. There are 13 residues in the CDR3. CDR1 MNHEY and CDR2 SVGAGI come from the germline V gene. CDR3: CASSGTALGELFF. In DNA form, the CDR3 reads TGTGCCAGCAGCGGGACAGCCCTCGGGGAGCTGTTTTTT.

The rearrangement links TRBV2 to TRBJ2-5; D remains unclear. The V end was cut by 2 bases, the J end by 0 bases, with 7 bases between. From germline, CDR1 is SNHLY and CDR2 FYNNEI. This CDR3 is 14 amino acids long. DNA of the CDR3: TGTGCCAGCAGTGAACGGAGCTACCAAGAGACCCAGTACTTC. It is translated as CASSERSYQETQYF.

This chain uses TRBV5-4 with TRBJ2-1; the D is unclear. CDR1 and CDR2 from the germline V gene are SGHNT and YYREEE (reference sequence). The CDR3 is 14 residues long. V shed 0 bases and J shed 1 base, with 5 bases lying between them. CDR3 protein: CASSLDLSYNEQFF. In DNA, the CDR3 is TGTGCCAGCAGCTTGGACCTATCCTACAATGAGCAGTTCTTC. The full variable domain, completed using reference TRBV5-4 and TRBJ2-1, is ETGVTQSPTHLIKTRGQQVTLRCSSQSGHNTVSWYQQALGQGPQFIFQYYREEENGRGNFPPRFSGLQFPNYSSELNVNALELDDSALYLCASSLDLSYNEQFFGPGTRLTVL.

This CDR3 reads CASHPQGKGNQPQHF. CDR3 DNA: TGTGCCAGTCACCCCCAGGGCAAGGGTAATCAGCCCCAGCATTTT. V is TRBV19 and J is TRBJ1-5, with D possibly TRBD1 on 5 matching bases. Germline V gene lookup returns CDR1 LNHDA and CDR2 SQIVND (reference sequence). V was pared by 8 bases and J by 4 bases, with 18 bases between. This CDR3 is 15 amino acids long.

The chain couples TRBV30 to TRBJ2-7, with TRBD2 matching over 8 bases. CDR3 length equals 16 residues. V dropped 3 bases and J dropped 4; count of bases not matched to a gene: 14. Germline CDR1 is GTSNPN and CDR2 is SVGIG (reference sequence). The CDR3 loop reads CAWRPPGLVTGYEQYF. In DNA form, the CDR3 reads TGTGCCTGGAGGCCGCCGGGACTAGTAACGGGGTACGAGCAGTACTTC.

The rearrangement links TRBV7-6 to TRBJ1-2; TRBD1 aligns across 9 bases. The CDR3 spans 20 residues. The V and J ends lost 8 bases and 1 base, in that order; junction bases with no gene match: 23. Germline assignment: CDR1 SGHVS and CDR2 FNYEAQ. CDR3 protein: CASGPLAYRTGERLNYGYTF. DNA of the CDR3: TGTGCCAGCGGCCCCTTAGCGTATAGGACAGGGGAGCGTCTTAACTATGGCTACACCTTC.

CDR3: CATSRDSTVDRRSAFF. The CDR3 DNA is TGTGCCACCAGCAGAGATTCAACAGTGGATCGCCGATCAGCTTTCTTT. The chain employs TRBV15 and TRBJ1-1; D is unresolved. The CDR3 spans 16 residues. V shed 0 bases and J shed 10 bases, with 21 bases lying between them. The germline V gene encodes CDR1 LNHNV and CDR2 YYDKDF (reference sequence).